This T cell receptor (beta chain) appears in the sequencing data of a study of shared clonotypes between healthy human individuals. On the study more broadly: Donor composition was a couple of women and three men, aged 18 to 49.

Study-level points and caveats: Incompleteness in sorted-subset sequencing, despite large depth, was shown by rarefaction. The naive CD4 repertoires of several donors were compared, and around 5% of clonotypes were shared.

Sorted-subset replicate PCR reactions contained 200 ng DNA, corresponding to some 28,000 T cell genomes. Generated by immunoSEQ multiplex PCR, the TCRdb table keeps only in-frame clones and is missing some. Of over 1.4 million clones in the sample, roughly 95% were seen once. A remark on this clone: The antigen remains unidentified. The same CDR3 is also encoded by other DNA sequences in this sample.

The clonotype comes from a man in his thirties or forties in good health. The sequenced sample consisted of naive CD4+ T cells sorted from blood. Noted subset: CD45RA+ positively selected.

CDR3 nucleotide sequence: TGTGCCAGCTCACCACGGACTCCGAACACCGGGGAGCTGTTTTTT. Translation gives CASSPRTPNTGELFF. The rearrangement uses TRBV18 and TRBJ2-2, with D perhaps matching TRBD2 (5 bases). There are 15 residues in the CDR3. CDR1 and CDR2 from the germline V gene are KGHSH and LQKENI. The V end lost 1 base, the J end lost 0 bases, and 6 bases lay between the germline ends.